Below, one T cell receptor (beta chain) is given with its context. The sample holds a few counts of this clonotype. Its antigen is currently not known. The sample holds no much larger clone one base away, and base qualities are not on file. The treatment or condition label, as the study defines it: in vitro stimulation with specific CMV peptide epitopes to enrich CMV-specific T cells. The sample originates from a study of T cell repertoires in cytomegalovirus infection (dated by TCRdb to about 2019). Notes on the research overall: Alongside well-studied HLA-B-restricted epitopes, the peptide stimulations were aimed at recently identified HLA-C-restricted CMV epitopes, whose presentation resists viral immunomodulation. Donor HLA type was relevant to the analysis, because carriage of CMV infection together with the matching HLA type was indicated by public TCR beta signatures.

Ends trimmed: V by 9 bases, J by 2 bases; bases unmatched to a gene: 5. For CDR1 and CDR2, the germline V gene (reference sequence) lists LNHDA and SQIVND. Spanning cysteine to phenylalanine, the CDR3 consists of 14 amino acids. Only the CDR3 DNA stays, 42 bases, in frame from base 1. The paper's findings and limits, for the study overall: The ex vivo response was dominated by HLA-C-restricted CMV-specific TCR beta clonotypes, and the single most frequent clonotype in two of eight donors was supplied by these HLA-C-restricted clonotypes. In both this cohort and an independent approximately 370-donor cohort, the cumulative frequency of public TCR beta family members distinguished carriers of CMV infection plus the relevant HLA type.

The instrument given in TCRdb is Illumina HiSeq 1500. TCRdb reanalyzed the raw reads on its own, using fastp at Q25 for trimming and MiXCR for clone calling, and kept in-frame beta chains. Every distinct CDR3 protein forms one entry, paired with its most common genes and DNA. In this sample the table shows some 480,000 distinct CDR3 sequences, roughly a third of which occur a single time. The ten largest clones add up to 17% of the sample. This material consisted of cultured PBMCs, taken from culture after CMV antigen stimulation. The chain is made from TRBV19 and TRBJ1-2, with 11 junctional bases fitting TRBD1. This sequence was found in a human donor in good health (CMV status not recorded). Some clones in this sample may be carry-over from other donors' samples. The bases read TGTGCCAGCAGGGACAGGGGGTCCAACTATGGCTACACCTTC. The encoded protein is CASRDRGSNYGYTF.